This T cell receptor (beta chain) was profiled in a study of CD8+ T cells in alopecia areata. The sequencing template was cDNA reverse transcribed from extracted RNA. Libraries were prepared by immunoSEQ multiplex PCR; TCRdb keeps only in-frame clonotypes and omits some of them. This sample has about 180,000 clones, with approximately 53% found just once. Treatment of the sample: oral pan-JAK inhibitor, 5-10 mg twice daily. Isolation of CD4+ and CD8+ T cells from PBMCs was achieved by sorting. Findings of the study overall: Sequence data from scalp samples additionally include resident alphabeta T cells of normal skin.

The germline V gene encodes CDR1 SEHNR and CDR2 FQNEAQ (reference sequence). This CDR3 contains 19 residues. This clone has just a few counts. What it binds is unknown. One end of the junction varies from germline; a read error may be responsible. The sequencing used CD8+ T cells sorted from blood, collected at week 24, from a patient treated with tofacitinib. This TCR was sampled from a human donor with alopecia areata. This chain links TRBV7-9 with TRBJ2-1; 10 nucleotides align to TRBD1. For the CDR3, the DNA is TGTGCCAGAAGCTCACGGTGGGACAGGGGACAAAGCGGGCACAATGAGCAGTTCTTC. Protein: CARSSRWDRGQSGHNEQFF.